The 32 T cell receptor beta chains listed next were all sequenced from one sample in a study of blood T cell repertoires in COVID-19. Measured with immunoSEQ multiplex PCR; TCRdb has only the in-frame clones, and not every one. Among fewer than 200,000 clones, roughly 80% were seen once, and the ten largest hold 7%. The sample taken for sequencing was peripheral blood. Receptors were obtained from a woman aged 35 to 49 with COVID-19, enrolled during active disease.

This clone has just one count. V is TRBV15 and J is TRBJ1-1; D is undetermined. V was trimmed by 0 bases and J by 4 bases, leaving 12 bases between them. CDR1 and CDR2 (germline): LNHNV, YYDKDF (reference sequence). This CDR3 comprises 15 residues. DNA of the CDR3: TGTGCCACCAGCAGAGAATACCCTCGGGGCACTGAAGCTTTCTTT. Amino acids: CATSREYPRGTEAFF.

The V and J genes are TRBV10-3 and TRBJ2-7; the match to TRBD2 covers 8 bases. V lost 7 bases and J lost 5; bases outside the gene matches: 10. Germline V lookup: CDR1 ENHRY, CDR2 SYGVKD. The CDR3 contains 14 residues. This chain's CDR3 is CAIMGGLELDEQYF. The DNA for the CDR3 is TGTGCCATCATGGGGGGACTAGAGCTCGACGAGCAGTACTTC.

The chain couples TRBV9 to TRBJ2-5; 7 positions match TRBD2. CDR1 SGDLS and CDR2 YYNGEE come from the germline V gene. The ends lost 5 bases at V and 2 bases at J; junction bases unmatched: 9. CDR3 size: 15 residues. The CDR3 sequence: CASSPTSNFQETQYF. In DNA, the CDR3 is TGTGCCAGCAGTCCGACTAGCAATTTTCAAGAGACCCAGTACTTC.

CDR3 in amino acids: CASSIRGSRTDTQYF. In DNA form, the CDR3 reads TGTGCCAGTAGTATACGAGGGTCTCGCACAGATACGCAGTATTTT. The V call is TRBV19, the J call TRBJ2-3; D possibly corresponds to TRBD2 (5 bases). The ends were cut back, 2 bases at V and 1 base at J, with 10 bases in the middle. Germline loops: CDR1 LNHDA, CDR2 SQIVND (reference sequence). The CDR3 is 15 amino acids.

The chain links TRBV29-1 to TRBJ1-4, with TRBD1 identical over 8 bases. Germline V gene sequence: CDR1 SQVTM, CDR2 ANQGSEA. The CDR3 runs to 13 residues. The V gene end was trimmed by 3 bases and the J gene end by 7 bases; junction bases not matched to a gene: 4. The CDR3 loop is CSVERQGIEKLFF. The CDR3 DNA is TGCAGCGTTGAGAGACAGGGGATTGAAAAACTGTTTTTT.

V gene TRBV3-1 (or the pseudogene TRBV3-2) combines with J gene TRBJ1-4; 7 nucleotides agree with TRBD1. The germline V gene has CDR1 LGHDT and CDR2 YNNKEL (reference sequence). The CDR3 totals 15 residues. V gave up 4 bases and J gave up 7 bases; unmatched junction bases: 9. The CDR3 DNA reads TGTGCCAGCAGCCCCTACCGGACAGGCGGTGAAAAACTGTTTTTT. Translated: CASSPYRTGGEKLFF.

The CDR3 DNA reads as TGTGCCACCAGCAGCCCCCAAGGAGAAGGTTCACCCCTCCACTTT. It specifies CATSSPQGEGSPLHF. The gene calls are TRBV15 and TRBJ1-6, with unresolved D. Germline V gene data show CDR1 as LNHNV and CDR2 as YYDKDF (reference sequence). Trimming pared 3 bases from V and 9 bases from J, leaving 15 bases between. The CDR3 is 15 amino acids.

The chain combines TRBV6-5 with TRBJ2-3, with 8 bases matching TRBD2. CDR3 size: 15 residues. The ends lost 6 bases at V and 3 bases at J; junction bases unmatched: 8. Germline lookup yields CDR1 MNHEY and CDR2 SVGAGI. The CDR3 DNA sequence: TGTGCCAGCAGAGTTAGCGGGGCCGGAACAGATACGCAGTATTTT. Protein: CASRVSGAGTDTQYF.

The chain joins TRBV9 to TRBJ2-1, with 11 positions matching TRBD2. CDR1 is SGDLS, CDR2 YYNGEE, per germline. The CDR3 totals 17 residues. J gave up 10 bases and V 3 bases, and 15 bases lay outside the gene matches. This chain's CDR3 is CASSAPKWSSGRNEQFF. CDR3 in DNA: TGTGCCAGCAGCGCCCCCAAGTGGTCTAGCGGGAGGAACGAGCAGTTCTTC.

The chain couples TRBV5-3 to TRBJ2-6; 9 bases fit TRBD1. TRBV5-3 is an ORF; its function is uncertain. This CDR3 is built from 18 residues. V was pared by 4 bases and J by 0 bases, with 8 bases of the junction left unmatched. The CDR3 reads CARSARQGVSSGANVLTF. For the CDR3, the DNA is TGTGCCAGAAGCGCCCGACAGGGGGTTTCCTCTGGGGCCAACGTCCTGACTTTC.

The CDR3 region is CASSGGLEQYV. In nucleotides, the CDR3 is TGTGCCAGCTCGGGTGGTCTCGAGCAGTACGTC. The chain joins TRBV6-5 to TRBJ2-7; D uncertain. The V gene lost 8 bases and the J gene lost 6 bases, with 11 bases spanning the gap. Germline assignment: CDR1 MNHEY and CDR2 SVGAGI. The CDR3 has 11 residues.

The chain has TRBV19 and TRBJ2-2, with 7 bases that match TRBD2. Germline CDR1 is LNHDA and CDR2 is SQIVND (reference sequence). J lost 4 bases, V lost 7 bases, and 6 bases had no gene match. The CDR3 spans 14 residues. In DNA, the CDR3 is TGTGCCAGTAACCCCGGACTAGTCACCGGGGAGCTGTTTTTT. This sequence encodes CASNPGLVTGELFF.

The CDR3 protein is CASVQGGGETQYF. The CDR3 region has the DNA TGTGCTAGTGTCCAGGGGGGAGGTGAGACCCAGTACTTC. The chain uses TRBV12-5 and TRBJ2-5, with D perhaps TRBD1 (7 bases). Germline CDR1 reads LGHNT; CDR2 reads FRNRAP. There are 13 residues in the CDR3. The V and J ends lost 7 bases and 5 bases respectively, with 14 bases between them. Drawing the rest from reference TRBV12-5 and TRBJ2-5, the complete variable domain is DARVTQTPRHKVTEMGQEVTMRCQPILGHNTVFWYRQTMMQGLELLAYFRNRAPLDDSGMPKDRFSAEMPDATLATLKIQPSEPRDSAVYFCASVQGGGETQYFGPGTRLLVL.

V is TRBV5-5 and J is TRBJ1-3; 9 bases fit TRBD1. The junction had 2 bases not matched to a gene; V was cut back by 4 bases and J by 3 bases. This CDR3 is built from 14 residues. Germline V gives CDR1 SGHKS, CDR2 YYEKEE (reference sequence). The CDR3 region is CASSRGQGGNTIYF. The DNA of the CDR3 is TGTGCCAGCAGCAGGGGACAGGGTGGAAACACCATATATTTT. Complete variable domain (other parts from reference TRBV5-5 and TRBJ1-3): DAGVTQSPTHLIKTRGQQVTLRCSPISGHKSVSWYQQVLGQGPQFIFQYYEKEERGRGNFPDRFSARQFPNYSSELNVNALLLGDSALYLCASSRGQGGNTIYFGEGSWLTVV.

The chain uses TRBV19 and TRBJ2-1, with 11 bases matching TRBD2. V shed 2 bases and J 8 bases; nucleotides not matched to a gene: 5. The length of the CDR3 is 15 residues. From germline, CDR1 is LNHDA and CDR2 SQIVND (reference sequence). The CDR3 DNA is TGTGCCAGTAGTATAAAAACTAGCGGGAGAGATGAGCAGTTCTTC. The encoded protein is CASSIKTSGRDEQFF.

The V call is TRBV5-5, the J call TRBJ1-6; 8 nucleotides agree with TRBD1. CDR1 is SGHKS, CDR2 YYEKEE, per germline (reference sequence). CDR3 length: 15 residues. The V gene end was trimmed by 4 bases and the J gene end by 7 bases; junction bases not matched to a gene: 7. The CDR3 DNA follows: TGTGCCAGCAGCCAGGACAGGGAAGTCAATTCACCCCTCCACTTT. This codes for CASSQDREVNSPLHF.

The gene calls are TRBV6-5 and TRBJ1-1; 8 bases map to TRBD1. J was trimmed by 4 bases and V by 6 bases; bases with no gene match: 4. From germline, CDR1 is MNHEY and CDR2 SVGAGI. The CDR3 is 13 residues long. In DNA form, the CDR3 reads TGTGCCAGCAGGACAGGGGTTGGCACTGAAGCTTTCTTT. Translating it yields CASRTGVGTEAFF.

This clone was counted once. The gene calls are TRBV10-3 and TRBJ2-2; unclear D gene. Germline CDR1 reads ENHRY; CDR2 reads SYGVKD. Trimming cost V 0 bases and J 3 bases, with 5 bases left between them. This CDR3 has 14 amino acids. Written as DNA, the CDR3 is TGTGCCATCAGTGAGTCGAGTTACACCGGGGAGCTGTTTTTT. The encoded protein is CAISESSYTGELFF.

This rearrangement joins TRBV30 to TRBJ1-4; 9 positions match TRBD1. J gave up 8 bases and V 2 bases, and 6 bases lay outside the gene matches. This CDR3 region has 14 residues. Per the germline V gene, CDR1 is GTSNPN and CDR2 is SVGIG (reference sequence). The CDR3 spells CAWSRGQGREKLFF. CDR3 in DNA: TGTGCCTGGAGTCGTGGACAGGGGAGGGAAAAACTGTTTTTT.

The gene calls are TRBV7-9 and TRBJ2-5; TRBD1 aligns across 9 bases. Germline V gene sequence: CDR1 SEHNR, CDR2 FQNEAQ (reference sequence). V was clipped by 0 bases and J by 5 bases; unmatched bases: 4. The CDR3 extends over 15 amino acids. CDR3 sequence: CASSLAQGAVETQYF. DNA of the CDR3: TGTGCCAGCAGCTTAGCACAGGGGGCCGTGGAGACCCAGTACTTC.

The chain joins TRBV7-2 to TRBJ2-3; 8 bases fit TRBD1. The germline CDR1 and CDR2 sequences are SGHTA and FQGNSA. This CDR3 spans 15 amino acids. V was pared by 8 bases and J by 0 bases, with 7 bases of the junction left unmatched. The CDR3 bases are TGTGCCAGCGATCCCAGGGGGCTCAGCACAGATACGCAGTATTTT. It encodes CASDPRGLSTDTQYF.

The chain uses TRBV6-5 and TRBJ2-7, with 9 bases identical to TRBD2. V dropped 4 bases and J dropped 0; count of bases not matched to a gene: 4. The CDR3 totals 15 residues. CDR1 is MNHEY, CDR2 SVGAGI, per germline. Here the CDR3 DNA reads TGTGCCAGCAGTTCCCTAGCGGGGAGCTCCTACGAGCAGTACGTC. This encodes CASSSLAGSSYEQYV.

CDR3 bases: TGCAGCGTAGTAGCGGGGAGCACCTACGAGCAGTACTTC. It encodes CSVVAGSTYEQYF. The chain joins TRBV29-1 to TRBJ2-7; TRBD2 aligns across 8 bases. In germline, CDR1 is SQVTM, CDR2 ANQGSEA. The V segment lost 6 bases and the J segment 2 bases; nucleotides outside the gene matches: 6. The CDR3 is 13 residues long.

This clone has more than one count but fewer than ten. The chain couples TRBV7-8 to TRBJ2-3, with D possibly matching TRBD2 (5 bases). The germline CDR1 and CDR2 sequences are SGHVS and FQNEAQ. Trimming shortened V by 1 base and J by 0 bases, and 11 bases separated the two germline ends. There are 16 residues in the CDR3. DNA for the CDR3: TGTGCCAGCAGCTTAGAAAGCGGAACTAGCACAGATACGCAGTATTTT. This translates into CASSLESGTSTDTQYF.

CDR3 in DNA: TGTGCCAGCAGTGGGGACAGATACTATGGCTACACCTTC. Its protein product is CASSGDRYYGYTF. The chain recombines TRBV2 with TRBJ1-2; the match to TRBD1 covers 7 bases. The trim removed 4 bases at V and 3 bases at J, leaving 2 bases unmatched. The CDR3 covers 13 residues. Germline CDR1 SNHLY, CDR2 FYNNEI.

V usage is TRBV5-6 and J usage is TRBJ2-1, with D perhaps TRBD2 (6 bases). CDR3 length: 12 residues. V was clipped by 6 bases and J by 9 bases, with 13 bases between them. The germline CDR1 and CDR2 sequences are SGHDT and YYEEEE. CDR3 DNA: TGTGCCAGCAACCAAATCGGGGGTGAGCAGTTCTTC. Translated, it gives CASNQIGGEQFF.

The CDR3 spells CASSYIRDRGPGNYGYTF. CDR3 nucleotide sequence: TGTGCCAGCAGTTATATTCGGGACAGGGGGCCTGGTAACTATGGCTACACCTTC. The rearrangement uses TRBV6-2 or TRBV6-3 and TRBJ1-2; the match to TRBD1 covers 12 bases. This CDR3 is built from 18 residues. Trimming cost V 3 bases and J 1 base; bases outside gene matches: 9. Germline V gene data show CDR1 as MNHEY and CDR2 as SVGEGT.

This clone was observed a single time. This rearrangement joins TRBV6-5 to TRBJ2-7; 9 bases fit TRBD2. CDR1 is MNHEY, CDR2 SVGAGI, per germline. The CDR3 runs to 15 residues. V lost 5 bases to trimming and J lost 3 bases; unmatched junction nucleotides: 8. The CDR3 reads CASSLFSGSGYEQYF. The CDR3, as DNA: TGTGCCAGCAGTCTCTTTAGCGGGAGCGGCTACGAGCAGTACTTC.

V and J are TRBV28 and TRBJ2-7; the match to TRBD2 covers 9 bases. The CDR3 has 15 residues. J gave up 7 bases and V 2 bases, and 9 bases lay outside the gene matches. Germline CDR1 MDHEN, CDR2 SYDVKM. DNA of the CDR3: TGTGCCAGCAGTTTAAGAGTAGCGGGAGTGAAAGAGCAGTACTTC. Translated, it gives CASSLRVAGVKEQYF.

The chain is built from TRBV19 and TRBJ1-1; D remains ambiguous. V lost 1 base and J lost 1, with 4 bases in between. Germline CDR1 LNHDA, CDR2 SQIVND (reference sequence). This CDR3 spans 13 amino acids. The CDR3 DNA reads as TGTGCCAGTAGTATAGCACAGAACACTGAAGCTTTCTTT. Translated, it gives CASSIAQNTEAFF.

This chain connects TRBV7-9 to TRBJ2-2; TRBD2 agrees at 8 bases. This CDR3 is built from 15 residues. Germline trimming cut 3 bases from V and 5 bases from J; bases unmatched to any gene: 5. CDR1 is SEHNR and CDR2 is FQNEAQ in the germline V gene (reference sequence). The CDR3, as DNA: TGTGCCAGCAGCTTCCTAGCGGGCAGGACCGGGGAGCTGTTTTTT. It encodes CASSFLAGRTGELFF.

This clone occurred once. The chain couples TRBV30 to TRBJ1-4; D uncertain. The length of the CDR3 is 11 residues. Trimming cost V 0 bases and J 8 bases, with 4 bases left between them. Germline V gene sequence: CDR1 GTSNPN, CDR2 SVGIG (reference sequence). CDR3 in amino acids: CAWSVEEKLFF. In DNA, the CDR3 is TGTGCCTGGAGTGTAGAGGAAAAACTGTTTTTT.